These T cell receptor beta chains were read from a single sample in a study of T-cell reconstitution after alpha-beta-depleted transplantation in children. MiXCR was run by TCRdb on the PCR reads, yielding one entry per CDR3 protein. The sample records approximately 190,000 distinct CDR3 sequences, 7% to 9% being singletons. The sample was PBMCs, mostly from graft donor cells, taken 360 days after TCRalphabeta/CD19-depleted stem cell transplant. The receptors were sampled from a male patient aged 2 to 9 who had a stem cell transplant for acute myeloid leukemia, so the T cells may come from the graft donor. CDR3s include the opening cysteine and the closing phenylalanine or tryptophan. Each record gives: D gene, J gene, V gene, clone size, CDR3 DNA, CDR3 protein. The D gene is left open where the match is weak. The size of a clone is reported for some rows only, either as once, few or many, or as a class for expanded clones.

.,TRBJ2-1,TRBV20-1,many,TGCAGTGCTGTTAGGGACCTACTCTACAATGAGCAGTTCTTC,CSAVRDLLYNEQFF
.,TRBJ1-4,TRBV29-1,.,TGCAGCGGGAAGACAGGCGATGAAAAACTGTTTTTT,CSGKTGDEKLFF
.,TRBJ2-3,TRBV7-2,few,TGTGCCAGCAGCTTAGCCCAGGGGGGCGAGACGCAGTATTTT,CASSLAQGGETQYF
TRBD2,TRBJ2-1,TRBV5-1,many,TGCGCCAGCAGCTTAGCGGGAATACGCCACTACAATGAGCAGTTCTTC,CASSLAGIRHYNEQFF
TRBD2,TRBJ2-1,TRBV7-2,.,TGTGCCAGCAGCCTAGCTGGGCTAGCGGGGATTTCTGGTGAGCAGTTCTTC,CASSLAGLAGISGEQFF
.,TRBJ1-5,TRBV7-9,.,TGTGCCAGCAGCACAGGGTACAATCAGCCCCAGCATTTT,CASSTGYNQPQHF
.,TRBJ1-4,TRBV20-1,many,TGCAGTGCTAGAAGATTAGAAGGGCTTAGTACTAATGAAAAACTGTTTTTT,CSARRLEGLSTNEKLFF
.,TRBJ2-1,TRBV6-2/TRBV6-3,many,TGTGCCAGCAGCCAGGGTGGGGAGCAGTTCTTC,CASSQGGEQFF
TRBD2,TRBJ2-2,TRBV5-1,many,TGCGCCAGCAGCTTCGGACTAGCGGTTATTCATGTGGGGGAGCTGTTTTTT,CASSFGLAVIHVGELFF
.,TRBJ1-2,TRBV7-9,many,TGTGCCAGCGCAATAAGGGGTGTCGGGGCCTCGGGCTACACCTTC,CASAIRGVGASGYTF
.,TRBJ2-7,TRBV6-1,.,TGTGCCAGCAGTGAAGATCCGGGAGCGGTCTACGAGCAGTACTTC,CASSEDPGAVYEQYF
.,TRBJ1-2,TRBV18,.,TGTGCCAGCTCCTCGGAGGACTATGGCTACACCTTC,CASSSEDYGYTF
.,TRBJ2-1,TRBV5-1,.,TGCGCCAGCAGCTTGGGTAATAGCGGAGCCTACAATGAGCAGTTCTTC,CASSLGNSGAYNEQFF
TRBD2,TRBJ2-3,TRBV6-5,many,TGTGCCAGCAGTTACTCGGAAACTAGCGGCACAGATACGCAGTATTTT,CASSYSETSGTDTQYF
.,TRBJ1-6,TRBV7-2,.,TGTGCCAGCAGCTTAGAGCCAGGGTTTATTTCACCCCTCCACTTT,CASSLEPGFISPLHF
.,TRBJ2-5,TRBV24-1,few,TGTGCCACCAGTGATTCATCCCAAGAGACCCAGTACTTC,CATSDSSQETQYF